The T cell receptor beta chain under discussion was sequenced for a study of naive and memory T cell subsets. Turning to this clonotype: Antigen: not known.

Per germline, CDR1 ENHRY and CDR2 SYGVKD. Trimming took 2 bases from V and 1 from J, leaving 26 bases between them. The CDR3 has 20 residues. Study findings and constraints: Over 95% of naive TCR sequences appeared only once after error correction, unlike memory subsets.

Both TRBC1 and TRBC2 were covered by a beta constant-region primer of two equimolar oligonucleotides. Ligated cDNA was amplified by four rounds of PCR with nested alpha and beta constant-region primers and SP2. From the UMI-ligation and nested PCR reads, TCRdb called clonotypes with MiXCR, one entry per CDR3 protein. The data show roughly 130,000 distinct CDR3 sequences, 36% seen once. The sequence came from a human donor in good health. The specimen was central memory CD4+ T cells from blood. The chain couples TRBV10-3 to TRBJ2-5, with D perhaps TRBD1 or TRBD2 (6 bases each). The CDR3 DNA reads as TGTGCCATCAGTGAGCCCGGGACTTTTCCGTATCAGGGGCTCCAAGAGACCCAGTACTTC. It yields the protein CAISEPGTFPYQGLQETQYF.